The sequence of this T cell receptor (beta chain) was determined in a study of blood T cell repertoires in COVID-19. Study information: Acute-phase and convalescent COVID-19 samples originated in the United States, Italy and Spain.

Original processing methods: The authors estimated nucleated cell counts from reference gene primer amplification. TCRdb's copy holds only in-frame clones and misses some; the assay was immunoSEQ multiplex PCR. V, J and clone size derive from that table, while D and trimming were established from the DNA sequence. Here the sample spans approximately 180,000 clones, around four fifths being singletons. In germline, CDR1 is MNHEY, CDR2 SVGAGI. V was shortened by 8 bases and J by 6 bases, with 15 bases between the two germline ends. The CDR3 runs 13 residues. The sequencing sample was made of peripheral blood. The sequence came from a woman between 40 and 50 years old with COVID-19, enrolled during active disease. The chain combines TRBV6-5 with TRBJ2-3; D call uncertain. This chain's CDR3 is CASSPGSPDTQYF. CDR3 coding DNA: TGTGCCAGCTCCCCAGGCAGTCCCGATACGCAGTATTTT.